Below are 2 T cell receptor beta chains sequenced from a single sample in a study of blood T cell repertoires in COVID-19. The assay was immunoSEQ multiplex PCR, and TCRdb's table has in-frame clones only and misses some. The table includes fewer than 60,000 clones, about 80% detected once. Source material: peripheral blood. All receptors derive from a man in his 70s with acute or convalescent COVID-19.

This clone was observed a handful of times. The J gene is TRBJ2-1, the V gene TRBV24-1; 9 positions match TRBD2. This CDR3 spans 17 amino acids. The germline V gene has CDR1 KGHDR and CDR2 SFDVKD. V lost 3 bases to trimming and J lost 5 bases; unmatched junction nucleotides: 10. The DNA for the CDR3 is TGTGCCACCAGTGATCCGATAGCGGGAGAAAACAACAATGAGCAGTTCTTC. As protein: CATSDPIAGENNNEQFF.

The genes are TRBV5-1 and TRBJ1-1, with D unresolved. CDR3 size: 13 residues. The germline gives CDR1 SGHRS, CDR2 YFSETQ. V was trimmed by 3 bases and J by 1 base, leaving 7 bases between them. The CDR3 spells CASSWAKNTEAFF. The CDR3 DNA follows: TGCGCCAGCAGCTGGGCGAAGAACACTGAAGCTTTCTTT.